This T cell receptor (beta chain) comes out of a study of lymphopenia after photon versus proton radiotherapy. TCRdb keeps only in-frame clones here, not all; method: immunoSEQ multiplex PCR. This sample has fewer than 45,000 clones, with about 86% found just once. This clone was found once. The antigen remains undetermined. Study findings and constraints: Proton therapy kept repertoires fairly stable, unlike photons, which gained effector/memory cells. Only patients who died were analyzed for survival; proton advantage is unproven. After lymphocyte nadir, photon-treated repertoires showed oligoclonal expansion, especially CD8+ Temra. A bigger post-nadir fall in TCR diversity correlated inversely with survival time in deceased patients.

The source was peripheral blood, collected from a patient treated with proton-based radiotherapy. The sequence came from a woman in her 70s with pancreatic cancer. Some clones in this sample may be carry-over from other donors' samples.

CDR3 residues: CASRQTLESNQPQHF. CDR3 bases: TGTGCCAGCAGGCAGACACTAGAAAGCAATCAGCCCCAGCATTTT. V is TRBV6-5 and J is TRBJ1-5; D remains unclear. CDR1 and CDR2 (germline): MNHEY, SVGAGI. With 6 bases removed from V and 1 base from J, the gap between germline ends came to 13 bases. The CDR3 runs to 15 residues.